Each of the 10 T cell receptor beta chains below was sequenced from the same sample in a study of T cell responses to AZD1222 COVID-19 vaccine. Clones were read by immunoSEQ multiplex PCR, and TCRdb kept only the in-frame ones, dropping some. The sample lists about 180,000 clones, 85% to 90% occurring once. The sequences come from peripheral blood, collected on day 0 of AZD1222 vaccination. These receptors all come from an adult in good health.

The J gene is TRBJ2-3, the V gene TRBV6-5, with TRBD1 as a possible D gene (6 bases). This CDR3 is built from 16 residues. Trimming pared 1 base from V and 0 bases from J, leaving 11 bases between. Germline V lookup: CDR1 MNHEY, CDR2 SVGAGI. The CDR3 loop reads CASSYYTGRSTDTQYF. Here the CDR3 DNA reads TGTGCCAGCAGTTACTATACAGGGAGAAGCACAGATACGCAGTATTTT.

This chain connects TRBV15 to TRBJ2-1; D is uncertain. The V end lost 4 bases, the J end lost 8 bases, and 21 bases lay between the germline ends. CDR1 LNHNV and CDR2 YYDKDF come from the germline V gene (reference sequence). This CDR3 contains 16 residues. CDR3: CATSNGLGRRSDEQFF. CDR3 bases: TGTGCCACCAGCAACGGCTTAGGACGACGATCGGATGAGCAGTTCTTC. Combining the CDR3 with reference TRBV15 and TRBJ2-1 gives the whole variable domain DAMVIQNPRYQVTQFGKPVTLSCSQTLNHNVMYWYQQKSSQAPKLLFHYYDKDFNNEADTPDNFQSRRPNTSFCFLDIRSPGLGDTAMYLCATSNGLGRRSDEQFFGPGTRLTVL.

This CDR3 reads CASSLGTGGDNGELFF. The CDR3 coding sequence is TGCGCCAGCAGCCTCGGGACAGGGGGCGATAACGGGGAGCTGTTTTTT. The genes are TRBV4-3 and TRBJ2-2; 12 bases agree with TRBD1. Germline V gene sequence: CDR1 LGHNA, CDR2 YSLEER. The CDR3 loop spans 16 amino acids. J was trimmed by 7 bases and V by 4 bases; bases with no gene match: 7.

V is TRBV5-6 and J is TRBJ2-6; 7 nucleotides agree with TRBD1. The germline CDR1 and CDR2 sequences are SGHDT and YYEEEE. This CDR3 has 18 amino acids. The trim removed 5 bases at V and 0 bases at J, leaving 11 bases unmatched. CDR3 protein: CASRTGQDYSSGANVLTF. The CDR3 nucleotides are TGTGCCAGCAGGACAGGGCAGGATTATTCCTCTGGGGCCAACGTCCTGACTTTC.

This chain links TRBV6-5 with TRBJ1-1; possible D gene TRBD1, 6 bases. Trimming removed 6 bases from V and 4 bases from J, with 15 bases in between. The CDR3 extends over 14 amino acids. Germline assignment: CDR1 MNHEY and CDR2 SVGAGI. The DNA of the CDR3 is TGTGCCAGCAGCAAGGACAGTGCGGTCACTGAAGCTTTCTTT. Its protein is CASSKDSAVTEAFF.

The chain recombines TRBV13 with TRBJ2-3; TRBD2 matches at 11 bases. V lost 0 bases and J lost 4; bases outside the gene matches: 3. The CDR3 is 16 amino acids. From germline, CDR1 is PRHDT and CDR2 FYEKMQ (reference sequence). CDR3 protein: CASSLGGSGGADTQYF. The CDR3 nucleotides are TGTGCCAGCAGCTTAGGAGGTAGCGGGGGGGCAGATACGCAGTATTTT.

This chain's CDR3 is CASSIGTVRNTEAFF. The CDR3 nucleotides read TGTGCCAGTAGTATAGGAACAGTCCGCAACACTGAAGCTTTCTTT. This rearrangement joins TRBV19 to TRBJ1-1, with D hard to call. The CDR3 extends over 15 amino acids. V lost 1 base and J 2 bases, leaving 11 bases between the germline ends. Germline V gene data show CDR1 as LNHDA and CDR2 as SQIVND (reference sequence).

This clone came up once. The chain employs TRBV9 and TRBJ2-7, with 7 bases identical to TRBD1. With V trimmed by 0 bases and J by 1 base, 7 bases remained unmatched. CDR3 length: 16 amino acids. CDR1 SGDLS and CDR2 YYNGEE come from the germline V gene. The DNA for the CDR3 is TGTGCCAGCAGCGTAGACAGGGACAGCAGGTCCTACGAGCAGTACTTC. This encodes CASSVDRDSRSYEQYF.

This rearrangement joins TRBV7-3 to TRBJ2-1; 7 bases match TRBD2. V was clipped by 5 bases and J by 4 bases; unmatched bases: 11. The V gene's germline CDR1 is SGHTA and CDR2 FQGTGA. This CDR3 is 16 amino acids long. This chain's CDR3 is CASSLTLADKYNEQFF. The CDR3 DNA sequence: TGTGCCAGCAGCCTTACCCTAGCGGATAAGTACAATGAGCAGTTCTTC.

The chain links TRBV5-4 to TRBJ1-2; possible D gene TRBD1, 5 bases. Germline values: CDR1 SGHNT, CDR2 YYREEE (reference sequence). V gave up 2 bases and J gave up 1 base, with 9 bases separating them. The CDR3 contains 14 residues. Here the CDR3 reads CASSLIGGNYGYTF. In DNA form, the CDR3 reads TGTGCCAGCAGCTTAATCGGGGGTAACTATGGCTACACCTTC.